The 8 T cell receptor beta chains given below trace back to one sample, sequenced in a study of blood T cell repertoires in COVID-19. The protocol was immunoSEQ multiplex PCR, while the TCRdb copy is restricted to in-frame clones and leaves out a portion. The table shows roughly 460,000 clones, with approximately 90% occurring only once. The material sequenced was peripheral blood. Receptor source: a man younger than 35 with COVID-19, enrolled during active disease.

The chain joins TRBV7-2 to TRBJ2-7; D ambiguous. Trimming pared 2 bases from V and 0 bases from J, leaving 5 bases between. This CDR3 is built from 13 residues. Germline V CDR1 and CDR2: SGHTA, FQGNSA. CDR3 sequence: CASSLPSSYEQYF. DNA of the CDR3: TGTGCCAGCAGCTTACCCAGCTCCTACGAGCAGTACTTC.

The chain carries TRBV28 and TRBJ2-5; 13 positions match TRBD2. J gave up 5 bases and V 6 bases, and 6 bases lay outside the gene matches. Germline V gene lookup returns CDR1 MDHEN and CDR2 SYDVKM. The CDR3 runs 15 residues. The CDR3 sequence: CASSWTSGRRETQYF. The CDR3 nucleotides read TGTGCCAGCAGCTGGACTAGCGGGAGAAGGGAGACCCAGTACTTC.

V and J are TRBV2 and TRBJ2-3; D possibly corresponds to TRBD2 (5 bases). Trimming removed 4 bases at V and 1 base at J, with 18 bases between. This CDR3 spans 17 amino acids. Germline lookup yields CDR1 SNHLY and CDR2 FYNNEI. CDR3 protein: CASSVPFNSVGTDTQYF. CDR3 bases: TGTGCCAGCAGTGTCCCATTTAATAGCGTTGGCACAGATACGCAGTATTTT.

As DNA, the CDR3 is TGCGCCAGCAGCATACTAGCGGGAGGTCCCTACAATGAGCAGTTCTTC. Protein product: CASSILAGGPYNEQFF. V usage is TRBV5-1 and J usage is TRBJ2-1, with 12 positions matching TRBD2. CDR3 length equals 16 residues. Unmatched junction bases numbered 4, after V lost 4 bases and J lost 2 bases. The V gene's germline CDR1 is SGHRS and CDR2 YFSETQ. Combining the CDR3 with reference TRBV5-1 and TRBJ2-1 gives the whole variable domain KAGVTQTPRYLIKTRGQQVTLSCSPISGHRSVSWYQQTPGQGLQFLFEYFSETQRNKGNFPGRFSGRQFSNSRSEMNVSTLELGDSALYLCASSILAGGPYNEQFFGPGTRLTVL.

The chain recombines TRBV19 with TRBJ2-1; 11 bases are a match to TRBD2. The V and J ends lost 5 bases and 6 bases, in that order; junction bases with no gene match: 6. Germline V gene lookup returns CDR1 LNHDA and CDR2 SQIVND (reference sequence). This CDR3 is built from 15 residues. The chain's CDR3 is CASSFWTSGLNEQFF. As DNA, the CDR3 is TGTGCCAGTAGTTTCTGGACTAGCGGGCTCAATGAGCAGTTCTTC.

The chain carries TRBV11-3 and TRBJ2-1; the D gene is possibly TRBD1 (6 bases). CDR1 and CDR2 (germline): SGHNT, YENEEA. V was trimmed by 0 bases and J by 8 bases, leaving 11 bases between them. The CDR3 spans 14 residues. CDR3 DNA: TGTGCCAGCAGCTTAGAGGCGAGGGGGTATGAGCAGTTCTTC. It translates to CASSLEARGYEQFF.

In its sample, this clone was seen once. V gene TRBV19 combines with J gene TRBJ1-2; D perhaps matches TRBD1 (5 bases). Trimming removed 11 bases at V and 2 bases at J, with 24 bases between. This CDR3 is built from 16 residues. Germline CDR1 reads LNHDA; CDR2 reads SQIVND (reference sequence). The CDR3 spells CASQGWGRITNYGYTF. For the CDR3, the DNA is TGTGCCTCCCAGGGTTGGGGCCGAATTACGAACTATGGCTACACCTTC. The full variable domain, completed using reference TRBV19 and TRBJ1-2, is DGGITQSPKYLFRKEGQNVTLSCEQNLNHDAMYWYRQDPGQGLRLIYYSQIVNDFQKGDIAEGYSVSREKKESFPLTVTSAQKNPTAFYLCASQGWGRITNYGYTFGSGTRLTVV.

The V call is TRBV6-5, the J call TRBJ1-1; 7 nucleotides align to TRBD1. The V gene's germline CDR1 is MNHEY and CDR2 SVGAGI. CDR3 size: 13 residues. V shed 10 bases, J shed 8 bases, and the junction held 13 bases outside the gene matches. The CDR3 nucleotides read TGTGCCATGTCGTCGGGACAGAGGAGAGAAGCTTTCTTT. The encoded protein is CAMSSGQRREAFF.